The 12 T cell receptor beta chains reported below all come from one sample, sequenced in a study of blood T cell repertoires in COVID-19. Profiled with immunoSEQ multiplex PCR; TCRdb holds only in-frame clones, not every one. The sample holds 90,000 to 100,000 clones, about 81% seen once. What was sequenced was peripheral blood. The receptors were gathered from a man in his 60s with acute or convalescent COVID-19.

The rearrangement links TRBV4-1 to TRBJ2-7; D is possibly TRBD2 (5 bases). Germline loops: CDR1 MGHRA, CDR2 YSYEKL. The length of the CDR3 is 14 residues. V was shortened by 4 bases and J by 6 bases, with 16 bases between the two germline ends. CDR3 protein: CASSPRPSGGEQYF. The CDR3 DNA reads TGCGCCAGCAGCCCACGCCCGTCAGGAGGCGAGCAGTACTTC.

This chain joins TRBV23-1 and TRBJ2-7; D not resolved. TRBV23-1 is flagged as an ORF with uncertain function. Trimming pared 4 bases from V and 2 bases from J, leaving 9 bases between. The CDR3 contains 13 residues. This chain's CDR3 is CASSPNSPYEQYV. CDR3 nucleotides: TGCGCCAGCAGTCCCAACAGCCCCTACGAGCAGTACGTC.

The J gene is TRBJ2-2, the V gene TRBV6-1; no clear D. In germline, CDR1 is MNHNS, CDR2 SASEGT. CDR3 length: 14 residues. Trimming removed 2 bases at V and 1 base at J, with 5 bases between. The CDR3 nucleotides read TGTGCCAGCAGTGAAATACAGAACACCGGGGAGCTGTTTTTT. This codes for CASSEIQNTGELFF.

The rearrangement joins TRBV7-8 to TRBJ2-7; 7 bases line up with TRBD2. CDR3 size: 14 residues. The V and J ends lost 2 bases and 5 bases, in that order; junction bases with no gene match: 6. Germline-derived CDR1 and CDR2 are SGHVS and FQNEAQ. CDR3 protein: CASSLREGVDEQYV. The DNA of the CDR3 is TGTGCCAGCAGCTTAAGGGAGGGAGTTGACGAGCAGTACGTC.

The V and J genes are TRBV11-2 and TRBJ1-3; weak D call: TRBD1 (6 bases). The V gene's germline CDR1 is SGHAT and CDR2 FQNNGV. The V end lost 3 bases, the J end lost 7 bases, and 13 bases lay between the germline ends. This CDR3 contains 14 residues. CDR3 protein: CASSFPGVVNTIYF. DNA for the CDR3: TGTGCCAGCAGCTTTCCAGGGGTTGTGAACACCATATATTTT.

The chain uses TRBV2 and TRBJ1-5; D remains unclear. Deletions cut 4 bases from V and 2 bases from J, with 12 bases between. The germline V gene has CDR1 SNHLY and CDR2 FYNNEI. This CDR3 spans 15 amino acids. The chain's CDR3 is CASSGASLGNQPQHF. The CDR3 nucleotides read TGTGCCAGCAGTGGGGCCAGTCTGGGCAATCAGCCCCAGCATTTT. The full variable domain, in which reference TRBV2 and TRBJ1-5 provide the parts outside the CDR3, is EPEVTQTPSHQVTQMGQEVILRCVPISNHLYFYWYRQILGQKVEFLVSFYNNEISEKSEIFDDQFSVERPDGSNFTLKIRSTKLEDSAMYFCASSGASLGNQPQHFGDGTRLSIL.

This clone is a singleton in its sample. This chain links TRBV3-1 (or the pseudogene TRBV3-2) with TRBJ1-1, with D tentatively TRBD1 (5 bases). The germline CDR1 and CDR2 sequences are LGHDT and YNNKEL (reference sequence). V lost 1 base to trimming and J lost 3 bases, with 9 bases between them. This CDR3 spans 14 amino acids. CDR3 in amino acids: CASSQGGRDTEAFF. The CDR3 DNA reads as TGTGCCAGCAGCCAAGGGGGCAGGGACACTGAAGCTTTCTTT.

V gene TRBV27 combines with J gene TRBJ2-2; maybe TRBD1 (6 bases). This CDR3 is built from 15 residues. Trimming left V 10 bases short and J 4 bases short, with 19 bases between. Germline assignment: CDR1 MNHEY and CDR2 SMNVEV (reference sequence). The CDR3 DNA reads as TGTGCCACCTCCCGAGGTGACAGGATCACCGGGGAGCTGTTTTTT. Translation gives CATSRGDRITGELFF.

The chain employs TRBV25-1 and TRBJ1-2; 7 bases map to TRBD1. The germline V gene encodes CDR1 MGHDK and CDR2 SYGVNS. V lost 3 bases and J lost 8; bases outside the gene matches: 9. The CDR3 has 14 residues. The CDR3 DNA sequence: TGTGCCAGCAGTGAGAATACAGGGGTAGGAGGCTACACCTTC. This gives the protein CASSENTGVGGYTF.

This chain links TRBV20-1 with TRBJ2-5, with TRBD1 as a possible D gene (5 bases). V shed 4 bases and J shed 14 bases, with 17 bases lying between them. There are 11 residues in the CDR3. Germline V gene sequence: CDR1 DFQATT, CDR2 SNEGSKA (reference sequence). CDR3 DNA: TGCAGTGCTAAAAATCGACAGATTAGATACTTC. Its translation: CSAKNRQIRYF.

The V gene is TRBV11-3, the J gene TRBJ2-1; 7 nucleotides match TRBD2. In germline, CDR1 is SGHNT, CDR2 YENEEA. V shed 3 bases and J 5 bases; nucleotides not matched to a gene: 7. The CDR3 is 15 residues long. CDR3 coding DNA: TGTGCCAGCAGCTTTGGGGAGGGATCCCACAATGAGCAGTTCTTC. It encodes CASSFGEGSHNEQFF. Drawing the rest from reference TRBV11-3 and TRBJ2-1, the complete variable domain is EAGVVQSPRYKIIEKKQPVAFWCNPISGHNTLYWYLQNLGQGPELLIRYENEEAVDDSQLPKDRFSAERLKGVDSTLKIQPAELGDSAVYLCASSFGEGSHNEQFFGPGTRLTVL.

The chain employs TRBV5-1 and TRBJ2-5; 10 bases are a match to TRBD2. V gave up 2 bases and J gave up 4 bases; unmatched junction bases: 5. The CDR3 is made up of 15 amino acids. The V gene's germline CDR1 is SGHRS and CDR2 YFSETQ. CDR3 in DNA: TGCGCCAGCAGCTTAGCGGGGGGGCCTGGAGAGACCCAGTACTTC. It translates to CASSLAGGPGETQYF. Supplemented by reference TRBV5-1 and TRBJ2-5, the full variable domain reads KAGVTQTPRYLIKTRGQQVTLSCSPISGHRSVSWYQQTPGQGLQFLFEYFSETQRNKGNFPGRFSGRQFSNSRSEMNVSTLELGDSALYLCASSLAGGPGETQYFGPGTRLLVL.